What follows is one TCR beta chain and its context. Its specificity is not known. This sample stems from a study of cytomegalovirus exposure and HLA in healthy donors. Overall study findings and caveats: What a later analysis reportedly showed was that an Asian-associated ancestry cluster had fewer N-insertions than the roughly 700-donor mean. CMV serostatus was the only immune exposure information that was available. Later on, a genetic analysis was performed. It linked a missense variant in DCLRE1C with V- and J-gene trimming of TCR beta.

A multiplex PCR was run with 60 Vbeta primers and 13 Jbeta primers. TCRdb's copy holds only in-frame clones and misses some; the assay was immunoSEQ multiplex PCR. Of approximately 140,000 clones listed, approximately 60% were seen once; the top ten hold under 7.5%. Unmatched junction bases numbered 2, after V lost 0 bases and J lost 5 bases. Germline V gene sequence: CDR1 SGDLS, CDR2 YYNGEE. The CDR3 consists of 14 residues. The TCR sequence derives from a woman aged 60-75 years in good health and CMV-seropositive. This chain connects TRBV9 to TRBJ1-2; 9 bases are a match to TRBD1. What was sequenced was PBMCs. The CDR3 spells CASSVADRGYGYTF. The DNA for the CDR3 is TGTGCCAGCAGCGTAGCGGACAGGGGATATGGCTACACCTTC.